This T cell receptor beta chain stems from a study of blood T cell repertoires in COVID-19 (dated by TCRdb to the early 2020s). As for the study more broadly: Collaborator samples came from the United States, Italy and Spain and covered acute and convalescent phases of COVID-19. Deeply sampled blood TCRbeta repertoires from subjects exposed to, actively infected with, or recovered from COVID-19 were included in the dataset. The repertoires were released in a freely available public database meant as a resource for research on the immune response to SARS-CoV-2. Where available, HLA class I and class II types were taken from metadata supplied by the sample provider and were not determined by assay-based typing. The prospective study material was composed of cDNA or gDNA derived from T cells, B-cell-depleted T cells, or PBMCs. Sample metadata almost always included a de-identified subject ID, COVID-19 status, age in years and sex. The samples were drawn from two sources: the first 160 participants of the ongoing ImmuneRACE study, and 1,000 to 1,500 subjects contributed by 6 global collaborators. Overall results and qualifications from the work: The amount of clinical and demographic metadata varied by source and participant and was provided uncurated.

The collaborating institutions used their own protocols to collect whole blood in K2EDTA tubes. For TCRbeta analysis, collaborators shipped samples as frozen whole blood, isolated PBMCs, or DNA extracted from either of those sample types. TCRbeta CDR3 regions were amplified from genomic DNA using the immunoSEQ Assay, a bias-controlled multiplex PCR. Concerning the study's data processing: The number of nucleated cells in each sample was estimated by amplification of reference gene primers within the assay. To quantify the absolute abundance of each unique TCRbeta CDR3 rearrangement, sequence reads were collapsed and filtered. For each sample, productive Simpson clonality was calculated as the square root of Simpson's diversity index over productive rearrangements. Entries here come from immuneACCESS through TCRdb and include only in-frame sequences with V and J called. Some clones fail to appear in such tables; in the studies checked, an unresolved V gene covers under half of the shortfall, and the cause of the remainder is unknown. V, J and clone size are those of that table, while D and trimming were read from the DNA. This sample comprises some 270,000 clones, around nine tenths of them detected only once. The ten largest clones take up about 10% of the sample.

The CDR3 runs 16 amino acids, cysteine and phenylalanine included. Only CDR3 DNA remains: 48 bases, in frame from the first base. CDR1 SGDLS and CDR2 YYNGEE were looked up in the germline V gene. V loses 0 bases at its end and J loses 6 bases; junction bases beyond the gene matches: 7. Remarks on this clone: Its recognized antigen is unknown. No much larger clone is present one base from it, and per-base qualities are unavailable.

Sequenced material: peripheral blood. The sequence came from a man between 40 and 49 years old with active or convalescent COVID-19. The rearrangement combines TRBV9 with TRBJ2-1; TRBD2 aligns with 9 central bases. For the CDR3, the sequence is CASSVEGGRALNEQFF. The bases read TGTGCCAGCAGCGTAGAAGGCGGGAGGGCCCTCAATGAGCAGTTCTTC.